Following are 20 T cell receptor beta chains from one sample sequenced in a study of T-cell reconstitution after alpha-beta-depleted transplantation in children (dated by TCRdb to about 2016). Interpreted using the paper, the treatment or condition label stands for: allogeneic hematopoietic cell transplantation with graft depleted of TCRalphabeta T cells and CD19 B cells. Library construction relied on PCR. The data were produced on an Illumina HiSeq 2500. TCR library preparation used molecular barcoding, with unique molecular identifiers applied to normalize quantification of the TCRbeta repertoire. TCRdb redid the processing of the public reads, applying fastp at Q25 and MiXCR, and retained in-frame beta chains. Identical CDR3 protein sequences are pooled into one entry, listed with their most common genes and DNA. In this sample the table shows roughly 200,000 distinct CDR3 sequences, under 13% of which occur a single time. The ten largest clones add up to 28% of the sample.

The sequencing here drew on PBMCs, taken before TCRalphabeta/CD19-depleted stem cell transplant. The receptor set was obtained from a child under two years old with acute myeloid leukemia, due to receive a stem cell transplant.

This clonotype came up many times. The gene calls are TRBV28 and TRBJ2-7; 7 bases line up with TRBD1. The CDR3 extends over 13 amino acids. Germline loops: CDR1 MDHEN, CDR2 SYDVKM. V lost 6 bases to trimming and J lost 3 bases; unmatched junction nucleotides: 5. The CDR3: CASSRDRVYEQYF. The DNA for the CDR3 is TGTGCCAGCAGCCGAGACAGGGTCTACGAGCAGTACTTC.

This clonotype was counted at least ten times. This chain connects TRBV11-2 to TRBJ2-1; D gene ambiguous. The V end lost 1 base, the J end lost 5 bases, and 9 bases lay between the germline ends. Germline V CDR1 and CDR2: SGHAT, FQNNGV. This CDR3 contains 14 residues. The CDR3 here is CASSLGVRDNEQFF. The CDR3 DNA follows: TGTGCCAGCAGCTTAGGGGTTCGGGACAATGAGCAGTTCTTC.

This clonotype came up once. CDR3 sequence (DNA): TGTGCCAGCAGCTTAGCTGAGATGGACGAAAAGCAGTACTTC. This sequence encodes CASSLAEMDEKQYF. The V and J genes are TRBV7-6 and TRBJ2-7; D is uncertain. This CDR3 comprises 14 residues. Between the trimmed V and J ends, which lost 0 bases and 8 bases, there was a span of 14 bases. The V gene's germline CDR1 is SGHVS and CDR2 FNYEAQ.

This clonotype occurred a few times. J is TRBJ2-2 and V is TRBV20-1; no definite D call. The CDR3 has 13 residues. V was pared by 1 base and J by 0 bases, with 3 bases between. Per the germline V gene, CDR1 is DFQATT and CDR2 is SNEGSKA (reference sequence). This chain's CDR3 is CSARVPNTGELFF. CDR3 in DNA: TGCAGTGCTAGAGTTCCGAACACCGGGGAGCTGTTTTTT.

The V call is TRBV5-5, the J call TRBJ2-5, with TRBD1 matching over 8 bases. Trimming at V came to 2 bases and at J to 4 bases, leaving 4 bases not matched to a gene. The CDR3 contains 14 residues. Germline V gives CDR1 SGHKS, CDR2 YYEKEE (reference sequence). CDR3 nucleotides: TGTGCCAGCAGCTTACCCAGGGGGCGAGAGACCCAGTACTTC. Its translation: CASSLPRGRETQYF.

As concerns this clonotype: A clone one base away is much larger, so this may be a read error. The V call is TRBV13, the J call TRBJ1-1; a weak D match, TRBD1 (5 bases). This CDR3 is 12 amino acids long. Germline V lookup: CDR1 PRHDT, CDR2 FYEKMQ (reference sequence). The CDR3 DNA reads TGTGCCAGCGGGACCCCGGAGACTGAAGCTTACTTT. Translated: CASGTPETEAYF.

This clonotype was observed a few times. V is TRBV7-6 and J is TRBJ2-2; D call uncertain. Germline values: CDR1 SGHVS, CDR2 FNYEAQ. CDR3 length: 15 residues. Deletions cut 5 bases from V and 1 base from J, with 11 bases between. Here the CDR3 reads CASSPGWGNTGELFF. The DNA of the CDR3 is TGTGCCAGCAGCCCAGGATGGGGGAACACCGGGGAGCTGTTTTTT.

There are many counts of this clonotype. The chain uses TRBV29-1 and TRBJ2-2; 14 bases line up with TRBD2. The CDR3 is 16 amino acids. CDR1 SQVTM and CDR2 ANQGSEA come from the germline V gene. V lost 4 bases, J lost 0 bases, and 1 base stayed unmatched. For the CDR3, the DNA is TGCAGCGTTGCGACTAGCGGGAGGGCGAACACCGGGGAGCTGTTTTTT. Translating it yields CSVATSGRANTGELFF.

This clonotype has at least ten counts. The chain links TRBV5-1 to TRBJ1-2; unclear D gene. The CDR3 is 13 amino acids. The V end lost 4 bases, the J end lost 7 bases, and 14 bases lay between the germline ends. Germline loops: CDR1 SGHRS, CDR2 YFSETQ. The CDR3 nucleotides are TGCGCCAGCAGCCGAAGATTGGACGGTGGCTACACCTTC. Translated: CASSRRLDGGYTF.

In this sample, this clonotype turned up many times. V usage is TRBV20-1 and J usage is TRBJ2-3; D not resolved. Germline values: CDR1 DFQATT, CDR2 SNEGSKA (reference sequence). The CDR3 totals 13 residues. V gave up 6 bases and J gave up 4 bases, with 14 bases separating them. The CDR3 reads CSAPDRMADTQYF. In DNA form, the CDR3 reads TGCAGTGCGCCGGATCGGATGGCAGATACGCAGTATTTT.

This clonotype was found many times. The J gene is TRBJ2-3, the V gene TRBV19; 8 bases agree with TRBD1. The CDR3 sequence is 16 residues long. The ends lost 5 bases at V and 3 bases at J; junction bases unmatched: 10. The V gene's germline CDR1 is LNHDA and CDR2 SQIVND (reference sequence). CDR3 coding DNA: TGTGCCAGTAGTCCTCAGGGGGCCTTAGGTACAGATACGCAGTATTTT. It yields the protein CASSPQGALGTDTQYF.

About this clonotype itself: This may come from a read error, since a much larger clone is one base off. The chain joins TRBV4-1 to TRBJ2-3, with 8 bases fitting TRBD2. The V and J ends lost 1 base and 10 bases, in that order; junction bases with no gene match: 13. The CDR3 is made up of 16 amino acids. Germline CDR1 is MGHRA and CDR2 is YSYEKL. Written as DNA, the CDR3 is TGCGCCAGCAGCCAAGCAAGCGGGAGTGGGAGGAATGCGCAGTATTTT. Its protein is CASSQASGSGRNAQYF.

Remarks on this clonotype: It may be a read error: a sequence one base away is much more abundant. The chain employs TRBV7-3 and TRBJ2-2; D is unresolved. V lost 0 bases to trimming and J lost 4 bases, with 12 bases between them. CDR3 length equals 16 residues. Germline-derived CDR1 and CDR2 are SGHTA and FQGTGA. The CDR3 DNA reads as TGTGCCAGCAGCTTAACAGGCGGAGTGAGCACCGGGGAGCTGTTTTTT. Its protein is CASSLTGGVSTGELFF.

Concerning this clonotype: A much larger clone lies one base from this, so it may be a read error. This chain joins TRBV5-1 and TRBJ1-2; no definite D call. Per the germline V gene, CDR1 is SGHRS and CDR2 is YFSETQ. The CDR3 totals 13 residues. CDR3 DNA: TGCGCCAGCAGCCTCCGGACGGGCTATGGCTACCCCTTC. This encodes CASSLRTGYGYPF.

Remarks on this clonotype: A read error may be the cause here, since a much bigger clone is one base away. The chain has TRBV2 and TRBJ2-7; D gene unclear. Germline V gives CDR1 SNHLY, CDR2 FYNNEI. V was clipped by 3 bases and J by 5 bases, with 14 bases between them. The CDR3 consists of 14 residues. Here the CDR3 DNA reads TGTGCCAGCAGTGAGGTGGGCAGCTTAAACGAGCAGTACTTC. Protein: CASSEVGSLNEQYF. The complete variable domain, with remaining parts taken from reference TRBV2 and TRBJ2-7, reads EPEVTQTPSHQVTQMGQEVILRCVPISNHLYFYWYRQILGQKVEFLVSFYNNEISEKSEIFDDQFSVERPDGSNFTLKIRSTKLEDSAMYFCASSEVGSLNEQYFGPGTRLTVT.

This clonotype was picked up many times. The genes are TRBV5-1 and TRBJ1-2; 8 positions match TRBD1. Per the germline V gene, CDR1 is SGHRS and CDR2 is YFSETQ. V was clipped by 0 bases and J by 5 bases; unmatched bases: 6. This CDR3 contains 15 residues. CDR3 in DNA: TGCGCCAGCAGCTTGGCCCCGACAGGGGAGTATGGCTACACCTTC. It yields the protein CASSLAPTGEYGYTF.

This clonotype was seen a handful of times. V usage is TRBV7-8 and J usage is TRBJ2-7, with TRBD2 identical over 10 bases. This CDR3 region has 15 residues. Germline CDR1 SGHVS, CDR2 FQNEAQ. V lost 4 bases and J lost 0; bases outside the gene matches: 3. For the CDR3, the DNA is TGTGCCAGCAGCTCTAGCGGGAGCAGCTCCTACGAGCAGTACTTC. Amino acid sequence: CASSSSGSSSYEQYF.

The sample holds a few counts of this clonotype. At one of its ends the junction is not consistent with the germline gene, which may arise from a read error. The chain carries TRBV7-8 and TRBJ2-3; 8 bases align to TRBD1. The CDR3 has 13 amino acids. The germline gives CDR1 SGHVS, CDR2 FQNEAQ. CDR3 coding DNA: TGTGCCAGCAGCTGGGAATACAGGGGGGCCCTGTTCTTT. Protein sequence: CASSWEYRGALFF.

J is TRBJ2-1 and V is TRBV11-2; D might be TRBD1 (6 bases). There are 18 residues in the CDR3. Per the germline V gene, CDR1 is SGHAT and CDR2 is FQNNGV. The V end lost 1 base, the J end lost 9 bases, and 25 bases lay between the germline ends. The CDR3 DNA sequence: TGTGCCAGCAGCTTAGGAGGATTACCCGGGGTATCCAGGGGTGAGCAGTTCTTC. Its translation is CASSLGGLPGVSRGEQFF.

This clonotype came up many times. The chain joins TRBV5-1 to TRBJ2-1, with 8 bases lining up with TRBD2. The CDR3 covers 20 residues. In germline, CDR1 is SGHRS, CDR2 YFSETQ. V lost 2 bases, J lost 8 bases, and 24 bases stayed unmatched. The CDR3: CASSLWIAGSNNYFAHEQFF. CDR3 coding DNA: TGCGCCAGCAGCTTATGGATAGCGGGATCGAACAACTACTTTGCCCATGAGCAGTTCTTC.